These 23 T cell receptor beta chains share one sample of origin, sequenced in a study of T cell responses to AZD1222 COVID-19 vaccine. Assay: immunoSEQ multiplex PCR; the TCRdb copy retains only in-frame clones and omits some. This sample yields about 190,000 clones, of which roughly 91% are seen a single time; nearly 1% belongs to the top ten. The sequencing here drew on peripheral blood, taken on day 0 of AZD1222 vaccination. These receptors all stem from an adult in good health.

CDR3 region: CAIRSGGADEQFF. The CDR3 region has the DNA TGTGCCATCAGGAGCGGGGGGGCCGATGAGCAGTTCTTC. The gene calls are TRBV10-3 and TRBJ2-1; 10 bases line up with TRBD2. Germline V gene sequence: CDR1 ENHRY, CDR2 SYGVKD. This CDR3 contains 13 residues. V was pared by 6 bases and J by 8 bases, with 4 bases of the junction left unmatched.

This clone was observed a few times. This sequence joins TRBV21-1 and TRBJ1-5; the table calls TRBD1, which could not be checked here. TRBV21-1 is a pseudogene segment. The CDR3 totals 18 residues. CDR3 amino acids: CASSSKRTGPWSNQPQHF. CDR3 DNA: TGTGCCAGCAGCTCGAAAAGGACAGGGCCTTGGAGCAATCAGCCCCAGCATTTT.

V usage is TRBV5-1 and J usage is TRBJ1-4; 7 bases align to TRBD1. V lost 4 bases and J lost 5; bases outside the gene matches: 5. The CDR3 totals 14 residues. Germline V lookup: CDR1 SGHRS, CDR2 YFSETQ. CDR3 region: CASSIRGENEKLFF. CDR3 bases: TGCGCCAGCAGCATCAGGGGGGAGAATGAAAAACTGTTTTTT.

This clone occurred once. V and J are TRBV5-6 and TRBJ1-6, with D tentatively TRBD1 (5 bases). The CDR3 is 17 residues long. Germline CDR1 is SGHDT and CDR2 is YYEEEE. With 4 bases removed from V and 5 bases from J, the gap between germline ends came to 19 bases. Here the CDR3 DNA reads TGTGCCAGCAGCCCGGGACGGATCCGTCGAGATAATTCACCCCTCCACTTT. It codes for CASSPGRIRRDNSPLHF.

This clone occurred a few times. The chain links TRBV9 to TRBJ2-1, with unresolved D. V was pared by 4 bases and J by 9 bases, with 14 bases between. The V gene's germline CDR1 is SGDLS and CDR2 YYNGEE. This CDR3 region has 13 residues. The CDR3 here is CASSLLGSGEQFF. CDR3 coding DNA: TGTGCCAGCAGCCTCCTCGGTAGTGGTGAGCAGTTCTTC.

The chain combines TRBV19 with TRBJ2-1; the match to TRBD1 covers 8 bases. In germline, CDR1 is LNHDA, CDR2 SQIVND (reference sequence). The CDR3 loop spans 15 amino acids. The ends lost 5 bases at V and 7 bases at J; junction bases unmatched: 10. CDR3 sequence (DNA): TGTGCCAGTAGTCAGGGGGCGCTACGAGGGAATGAGCAGTTCTTC. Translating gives CASSQGALRGNEQFF.

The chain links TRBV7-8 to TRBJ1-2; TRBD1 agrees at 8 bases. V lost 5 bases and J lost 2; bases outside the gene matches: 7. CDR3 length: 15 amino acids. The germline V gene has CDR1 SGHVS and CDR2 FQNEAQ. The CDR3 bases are TGTGCCAGCAGCCCCGGACAGGGAGGGAACTATGGCTACACCTTC. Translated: CASSPGQGGNYGYTF.

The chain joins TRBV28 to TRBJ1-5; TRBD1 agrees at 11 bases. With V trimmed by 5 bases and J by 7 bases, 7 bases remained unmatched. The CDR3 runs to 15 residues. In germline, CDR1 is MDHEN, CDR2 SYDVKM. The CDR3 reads CASSTGQGAFQPQHF. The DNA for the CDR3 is TGTGCCAGCAGTACAGGACAGGGGGCCTTCCAGCCCCAGCATTTT.

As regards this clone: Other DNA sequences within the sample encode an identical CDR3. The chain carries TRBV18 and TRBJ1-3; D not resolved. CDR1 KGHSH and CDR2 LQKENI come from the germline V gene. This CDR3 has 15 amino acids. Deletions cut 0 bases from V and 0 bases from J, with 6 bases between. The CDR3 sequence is CASSPPGSSGNTIYF. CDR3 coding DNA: TGTGCCAGCTCACCACCGGGGTCCTCTGGAAACACCATATATTTT.

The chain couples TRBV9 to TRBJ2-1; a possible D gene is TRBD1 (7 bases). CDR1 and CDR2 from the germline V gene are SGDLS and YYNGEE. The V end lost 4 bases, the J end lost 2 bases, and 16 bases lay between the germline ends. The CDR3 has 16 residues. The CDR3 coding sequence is TGTGCCAGCAGCCCACGGGGGACAGTCACCTACAATGAGCAGTTCTTC. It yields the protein CASSPRGTVTYNEQFF.

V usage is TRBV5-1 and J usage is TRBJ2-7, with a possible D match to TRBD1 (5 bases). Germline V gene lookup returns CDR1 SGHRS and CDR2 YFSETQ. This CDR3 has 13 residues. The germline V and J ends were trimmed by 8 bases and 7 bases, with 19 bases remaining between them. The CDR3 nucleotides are TGCGCCAGTACCAGGGCCCAAGTTGGGGAGCAGTACTTC. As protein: CASTRAQVGEQYF.

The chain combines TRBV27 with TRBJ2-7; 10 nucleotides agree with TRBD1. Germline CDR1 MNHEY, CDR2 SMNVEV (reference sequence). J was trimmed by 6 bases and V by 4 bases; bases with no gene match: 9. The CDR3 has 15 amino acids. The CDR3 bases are TGTGCCAGCAGTTCACTCGGACAGGGGGAATCCGAGCAGTACTTC. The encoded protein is CASSSLGQGESEQYF.

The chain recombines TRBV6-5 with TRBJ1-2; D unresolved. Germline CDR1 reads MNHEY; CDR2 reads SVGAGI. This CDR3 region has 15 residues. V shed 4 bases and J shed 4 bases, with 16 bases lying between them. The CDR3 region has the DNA TGTGCCAGCAGTTCCCTAACGACACCGCCCTATGGCTACACCTTC. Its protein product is CASSSLTTPPYGYTF.

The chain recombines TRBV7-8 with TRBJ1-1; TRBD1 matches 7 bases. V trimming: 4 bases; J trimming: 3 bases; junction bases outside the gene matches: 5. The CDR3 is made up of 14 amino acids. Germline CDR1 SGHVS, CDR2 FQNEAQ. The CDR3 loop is CASSSIDRDTEAFF. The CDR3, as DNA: TGTGCCAGCAGCTCCATCGACAGGGACACTGAAGCTTTCTTT.

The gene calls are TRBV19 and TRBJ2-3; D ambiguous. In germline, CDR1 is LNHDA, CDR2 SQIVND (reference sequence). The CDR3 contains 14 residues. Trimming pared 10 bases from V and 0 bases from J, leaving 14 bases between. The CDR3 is CATAPGVSTDTQYF. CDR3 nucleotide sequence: TGTGCCACCGCTCCCGGAGTTAGCACAGATACGCAGTATTTT.

The CDR3 bases are TGTGCCAGCAGCTCCAATTACGGTACCGGGGAGCTGTTTTTT. As protein: CASSSNYGTGELFF. The chain recombines TRBV7-3 with TRBJ2-2, with D unresolved. Trimming removed 4 bases from V and 5 bases from J, with 11 bases in between. Germline lookup yields CDR1 SGHTA and CDR2 FQGTGA. The CDR3 has 14 amino acids.

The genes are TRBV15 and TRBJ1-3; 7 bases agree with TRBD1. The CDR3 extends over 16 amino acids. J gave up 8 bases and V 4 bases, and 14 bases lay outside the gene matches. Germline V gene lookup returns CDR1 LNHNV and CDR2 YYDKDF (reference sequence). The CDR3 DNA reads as TGTGCCACCAGCACGCCACCCCGAGGGGGCTTGGACACCATATATTTT. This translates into CATSTPPRGGLDTIYF.

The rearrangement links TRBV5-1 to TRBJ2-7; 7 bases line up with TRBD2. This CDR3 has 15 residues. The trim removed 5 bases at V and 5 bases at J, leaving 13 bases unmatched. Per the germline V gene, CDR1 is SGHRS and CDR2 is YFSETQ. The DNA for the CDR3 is TGCGCCAGCAGACCCCTCCTAGCGGCCGGCAACGAGCAGTACTTC. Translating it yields CASRPLLAAGNEQYF.

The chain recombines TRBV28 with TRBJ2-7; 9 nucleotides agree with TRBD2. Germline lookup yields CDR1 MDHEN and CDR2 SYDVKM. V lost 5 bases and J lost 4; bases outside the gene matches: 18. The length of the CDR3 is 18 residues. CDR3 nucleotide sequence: TGTGCCAGCAGTCCCATAGGGGCTCTAGCGGGAAATTGGTACGAGCAGTACTTC. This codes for CASSPIGALAGNWYEQYF. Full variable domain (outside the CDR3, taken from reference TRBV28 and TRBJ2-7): DVKVTQSSRYLVKRTGEKVFLECVQDMDHENMFWYRQDPGLGLRLIYFSYDVKMKEKGDIPEGYSVSREKKERFSLILESASTNQTSMYLCASSPIGALAGNWYEQYFGPGTRLTVT.

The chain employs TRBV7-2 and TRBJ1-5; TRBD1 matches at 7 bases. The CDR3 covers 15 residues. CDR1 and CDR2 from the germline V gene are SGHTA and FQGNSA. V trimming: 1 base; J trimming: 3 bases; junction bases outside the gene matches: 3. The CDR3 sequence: CASSLGRGFNQPQHF. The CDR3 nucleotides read TGTGCCAGCAGCTTAGGCAGGGGGTTCAATCAGCCCCAGCATTTT.

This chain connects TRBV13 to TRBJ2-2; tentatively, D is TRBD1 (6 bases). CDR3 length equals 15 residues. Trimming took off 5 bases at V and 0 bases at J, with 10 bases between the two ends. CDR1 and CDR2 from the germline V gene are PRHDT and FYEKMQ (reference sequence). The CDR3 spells CASSPDRPNTGELFF. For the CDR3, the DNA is TGTGCCAGCAGCCCGGACAGACCGAACACCGGGGAGCTGTTTTTT. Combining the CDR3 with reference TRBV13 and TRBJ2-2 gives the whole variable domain AAGVIQSPRHLIKEKRETATLKCYPIPRHDTVYWYQQGPGQDPQFLISFYEKMQSDKGSIPDRFSAQQFSDYHSELNMSSLELGDSALYFCASSPDRPNTGELFFGEGSRLTVL.

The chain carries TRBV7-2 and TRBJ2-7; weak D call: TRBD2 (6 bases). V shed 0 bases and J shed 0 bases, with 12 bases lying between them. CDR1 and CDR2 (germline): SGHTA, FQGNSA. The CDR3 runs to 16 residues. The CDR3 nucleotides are TGTGCCAGCAGCTTAGCGGCAGCGGGTACCTCCTACGAGCAGTACTTC. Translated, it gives CASSLAAAGTSYEQYF.

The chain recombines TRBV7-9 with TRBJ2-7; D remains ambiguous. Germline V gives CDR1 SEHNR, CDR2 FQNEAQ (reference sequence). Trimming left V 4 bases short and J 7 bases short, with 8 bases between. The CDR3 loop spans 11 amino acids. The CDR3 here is CASSSKREQYF. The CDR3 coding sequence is TGTGCCAGCAGCTCCAAGAGGGAGCAGTACTTC. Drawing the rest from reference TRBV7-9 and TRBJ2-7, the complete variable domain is DTGVSQNPRHKITKRGQNVTFRCDPISEHNRLYWYRQTLGQGPEFLTYFQNEAQLEKSRLLSDRFSAERPKGSFSTLEIQRTEQGDSAMYLCASSSKREQYFGPGTRLTVT.